This T cell receptor beta chain originates from a study of blood T cell repertoires in COVID-19. Whole-study context: The analysed material was cDNA or gDNA that came from T cells, B-cell-depleted T cells, or PBMCs.

Authors' methods: Scientists estimated how many nucleated cells there were by amplifying reference gene primers. Some clones are missing from TCRdb's copy, which holds only in-frame ones; the method was immunoSEQ multiplex PCR. V and J calls and clone size are copied from that table; D and trimming were computed from the DNA. The sample consists of about 260,000 clones, 75% to 90% of them appearing once. The CDR3 is 19 residues long. In germline, CDR1 is MGHRA, CDR2 YSYEKL. V lost 1 base to trimming and J lost 9 bases; unmatched junction nucleotides: 18. Sequencing used peripheral blood. V is TRBV4-1 and J is TRBJ2-2; 9 positions agree with TRBD1. The receptor was derived from a woman in her 40s with acute or convalescent COVID-19. DNA of the CDR3: TGCGCCAGCAGCCAAGCCGCGGTGGGACAGGGTGGGCCTACCCGGGAGCTGTTTTTT. Residues: CASSQAAVGQGGPTRELFF.